The source of this TCR beta chain is a study of shared clonotypes between healthy human individuals. Looking at the study overall: Plates per donor: three CD4 naive, three CD4 memory, two CD8 naive, one CD8 memory.

Remarks on this clone: The antigen is not known.

Study-wide results and caveats: Exclusively blood specimens were collected; tissue repertoires likely differ.

V lost 1 base to trimming and J lost 3 bases, with 15 bases between them. The length of the CDR3 is 16 residues. Germline lookup yields CDR1 SGHVS and CDR2 FQNEAQ. Once extracted for a subset, genomic DNA was divided evenly among several immunoSEQ plates. Per the study methods: Quality scores were absent from the junction-only immunoSEQ sequences, so filtering differed. Profiling relied on immunoSEQ multiplex PCR, and the TCRdb table lists in-frame clones only, not all of them. The V and J calls and clone size are taken from that table; D and trimming were inferred from the DNA. The data hold over a million clones, with 98% to 99% observed a single time.

The chain combines TRBV7-8 with TRBJ2-5, with a weak D call TRBD1 (5 bases). The source material was naive CD4+ T cells sorted from blood. As to subset: CD45RA+ positively selected. This clonotype was obtained from a man aged 30-40 years in good health. In nucleotides, the CDR3 is TGTGCCAGCAGCTTAGTCATCCGACTGGACAAAGAGACCCAGTACTTC. This gives the protein CASSLVIRLDKETQYF.